This T cell receptor (beta chain) was retrieved from a study of T cell responses to AZD1222 COVID-19 vaccine. General observations from the study: Along spike, vaccine-associated CD4 TCRs were found throughout, with dominance at 160-218 and 743-854. As reported, nearly half of all spike-specific TCRs target variant regions that are unmutated. Two AZD1222 administrations were followed by greater Spike-specific TCR breadth and depth.

A remark on this clone: Antigen specificity is unknown.

TCRdb keeps only in-frame clones here, not all; method: immunoSEQ multiplex PCR. The sample has about 97,000 clones; about 89% are singletons. The CDR3 has 14 residues. The sequence was collected from an adult in good health. The V call is TRBV21-1, the J call TRBJ1-1; the listed D gene, TRBD1, was not tested against the DNA. TRBV21-1 corresponds to a pseudogene. The sample here was peripheral blood, taken on day 0 of AZD1222 vaccination. The DNA of the CDR3 is TGTGCCAGCAGCAAAGTTTCAGGGTACACTGAAGCTTTCTTT. Translated, it gives CASSKVSGYTEAFF.